The clone carrying this TCR beta chain has only a few counts. Its antigen is as yet unknown. Amplification used 60 Vbeta primers and 13 Jbeta primers. Source study methods: Later, 65 million to 90 million unique TCR beta chains were counted in an analysis, and roughly 11 million of them were shared. Clones were read by immunoSEQ multiplex PCR, and TCRdb kept only the in-frame ones, dropping some. V, J and clone size are those of that table, while D and trimming were read from the DNA. The table lists some 160,000 clones, just under 70% of them singletons. The trim removed 4 bases at V and 2 bases at J, leaving 7 bases unmatched. This CDR3 contains 17 residues. Germline lookup yields CDR1 MDHEN and CDR2 SYDVKM. This entry comes from a study of cytomegalovirus exposure and HLA in healthy donors. Study-wide results and limits: Testing in vitro showed a few CMV-associated chains specific for CMV antigens. Several of the most significant clusters were apparently associated with common viral pathogens in a later analysis.

This receptor was taken from a man in his fifties or sixties in good health and CMV-seronegative. This rearrangement joins TRBV28 to TRBJ2-6; 8 bases agree with TRBD1. The sequencing sample was made of PBMCs. In DNA form, the CDR3 reads TGTGCCAGCAGTTCAGGGGGCGCCCCAACTGGGGCCAACGTCCTGACTTTC. It codes for CASSSGGAPTGANVLTF.